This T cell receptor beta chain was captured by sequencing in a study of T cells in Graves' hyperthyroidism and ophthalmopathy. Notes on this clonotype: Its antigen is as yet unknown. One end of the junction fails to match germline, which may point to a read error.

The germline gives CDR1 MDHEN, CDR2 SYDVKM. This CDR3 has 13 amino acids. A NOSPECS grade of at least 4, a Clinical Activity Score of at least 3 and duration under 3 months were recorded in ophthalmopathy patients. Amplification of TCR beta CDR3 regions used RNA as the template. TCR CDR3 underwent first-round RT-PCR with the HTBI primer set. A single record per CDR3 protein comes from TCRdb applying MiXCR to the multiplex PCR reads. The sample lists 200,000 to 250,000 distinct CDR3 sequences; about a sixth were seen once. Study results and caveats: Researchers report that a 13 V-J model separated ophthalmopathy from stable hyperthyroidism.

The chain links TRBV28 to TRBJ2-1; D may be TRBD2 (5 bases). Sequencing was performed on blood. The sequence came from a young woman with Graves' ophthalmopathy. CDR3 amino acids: CAAGNGLHNEQFF. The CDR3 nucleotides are TGCGCCGCGGGTAACGGGTTACACAATGAGCAGTTCTTC.